This TCR beta chain came from a study of blood T cell repertoires in COVID-19. Study details: Samples taken during acute and convalescent COVID-19 were collected in the United States, Italy and Spain.

Sequencing used immunoSEQ multiplex PCR; TCRdb keeps in-frame clones, though not all of them. The repertoire has some 60,000 clones, about nine tenths of them found once; the top ten carry around 2.3%. This CDR3 has 15 residues. V was trimmed by 5 bases and J by 5 bases, leaving 16 bases between them. Looked up from germline, CDR1 is LGHDT and CDR2 is YNNKEL (reference sequence). Sequencing was carried out using peripheral blood. The V call is TRBV3-1 (or the pseudogene TRBV3-2), the J call TRBJ2-1; D is perhaps TRBD1 (5 bases). The receptor was isolated from a man aged 55 to 70 with acute or convalescent COVID-19. CDR3 sequence: CASSSQGQPDNEQFF. The DNA for the CDR3 is TGTGCCAGCAGCTCCCAAGGACAACCGGACAATGAGCAGTTCTTC.